This T cell receptor (beta chain) was obtained from a study of blood T cell repertoires in COVID-19 (TCRdb year 2020). In terms of the full investigation: Samples covering the acute and convalescent phases of COVID-19 were provided by collaborators in the United States, Italy and Spain. The material from the prospective study consisted of cDNA or gDNA derived from T cells, B-cell-depleted T cells, or PBMCs. The dataset comprised deeply sampled blood TCRbeta repertoires from subjects exposed to, actively infected with, or recovered from COVID-19. A freely available public database, intended as a resource for researchers studying the immune response to SARS-CoV-2, is where the repertoires were released. Samples came from the ongoing ImmuneRACE study (first 160 participants) plus 1,254 subjects from 6 global collaborators. Nearly every sample came with metadata listing a de-identified subject ID, COVID-19 status, age in years and sex. Where available, HLA class I and class II types were obtained from metadata supplied by the sample provider rather than from assay-based typing.

What the research found in general, with its limitations: How much clinical and demographic metadata was included differed by source and by participant, and the metadata was provided uncurated.

From a lookup of the germline V gene, CDR1 and CDR2 are SGHRS and YFSETQ. V and J are truncated by 0 bases and 2 bases respectively, leaving an intervening sequence of 14 bases. There are 16 amino acids in the CDR3, from cysteine to phenylalanine inclusive. Only CDR3 DNA remains: 48 bases, in frame from the first base. Remarks on this clone: The antigen it recognizes is unknown. Base qualities are missing; no much larger clone stands one base away.

The collaborating institutions used their own protocols to collect whole blood in K2EDTA tubes. For TCRbeta analysis, collaborator samples were shipped as frozen whole blood, as isolated PBMCs, or as DNA extracted from either sample type. The immunoSEQ Assay, a bias-controlled multiplex PCR, was used to amplify TCRbeta CDR3 regions from genomic DNA. Per the authors' processing: The number of nucleated cells in each sample was estimated from the amplification of reference gene primers within the assay. To quantify the absolute abundance of each unique TCRbeta CDR3 rearrangement, sequence reads were collapsed and filtered. For each sample, productive Simpson clonality was calculated by taking the square root of Simpson's diversity index across productive rearrangements. Imported from immuneACCESS, the table was reduced by TCRdb to in-frame sequences with V and J called. These copies leave out some clones; in studies compared against another copy, an unresolved V gene accounts for under half, and the cause of the remainder is not known. D and trimming were read from the DNA, whereas the V and J calls and clone size are those reported in that table. The sample table holds about 90,000 clones, of which 92% were seen once. The ten largest clones capture nearly 6.5% of the sample.

The sample comprised peripheral blood. The TCR sequence derives from a woman aged 55-69 years with active COVID-19. The sequence is built from TRBV5-1 and TRBJ1-1, and TRBD1 may be the D gene, going by 6 matching bases. The CDR3 sequence is CASSLAAGVGNTEAFF. The DNA sequence reads TGCGCCAGCAGCTTGGCGGCAGGGGTGGGTAACACTGAAGCTTTCTTT.